The rows below give T cell receptor beta chains drawn from one sample of a study of cytomegalovirus exposure and HLA in healthy donors. Clones were read by immunoSEQ multiplex PCR, and TCRdb kept only the in-frame ones, dropping some. The sample lists approximately 190,000 clones; around four fifths were seen once. Sequencing was performed on PBMCs. These receptors were collected from a young woman in good health and CMV-seronegative. Each CDR3 is given with its conserved first and last residue. D genes are given only for firm matches. Some rows have no size entry. The others give once, few or many, or a class for an expanded clone.

V: TRBV27
D: TRBD1
size: .
J: TRBJ1-2
DNA: TGTGCCAGCCGTCAGGGGGAAGGCTACACCTTC
CDR3: CASRQGEGYTF

V: TRBV5-6
D: .
size: .
J: TRBJ1-1
DNA: TGTGCCAGCAGCTCCACCGACAGCCCGGGCGGCACTGAAGCTTTCTTT
CDR3: CASSSTDSPGGTEAFF

V: TRBV6-5
D: TRBD2
size: .
J: TRBJ2-3
DNA: TGTGCCAGCAGCAAAGAGCGGGGGGAAACAGATACGCAGTATTTT
CDR3: CASSKERGETDTQYF

V: TRBV7-2
D: .
size: .
J: TRBJ1-2
DNA: TGTGCCAGCAGCTTAGTGTACGGAGATGGCTACACCTTC
CDR3: CASSLVYGDGYTF

V: TRBV7-9
D: TRBD2
size: .
J: TRBJ2-5
DNA: TGTGCCAGCAGCCAGGGGACTAGCGGGAGGGTACGAGAGACCCAGTACTTC
CDR3: CASSQGTSGRVRETQYF

V: TRBV6-1
D: .
size: .
J: TRBJ2-3
DNA: TGTGCCAGCAGTGAAATTATTTTGGCGGGAATCCCAGATACGCAGTATTTT
CDR3: CASSEIILAGIPDTQYF

V: TRBV27
D: TRBD2
size: .
J: TRBJ2-1
DNA: TGTGCCAGCAGTTTACTAGCGGACTCCTACAATGAGCAGTTCTTC
CDR3: CASSLLADSYNEQFF

V: TRBV4-2
D: .
size: .
J: TRBJ2-7
DNA: TGTGCCAGCAGCCAAGATCCCACAGTCTCCTCGAGAGCCTACGAGCAGTACTTC
CDR3: CASSQDPTVSSRAYEQYF

V: TRBV18
D: .
size: .
J: TRBJ1-1
DNA: TGTGCCAGCTCTATCGGGGGGCCGGGGGTGGACACTGAAGCTTTCTTT
CDR3: CASSIGGPGVDTEAFF

V: TRBV2
D: .
size: .
J: TRBJ2-5
DNA: TGTGCCAGCAGTGAAAGGGCGGGACAAGAGACCCAGTACTTC
CDR3: CASSERAGQETQYF

V: TRBV27
D: TRBD1
size: .
J: TRBJ2-7
DNA: TGTGCCAGCAGGGGACCCGGGACAGGGGGTGATTTGACCTACGAGCAGTACTTC
CDR3: CASRGPGTGGDLTYEQYF

V: TRBV28
D: TRBD2
size: .
J: TRBJ2-7
DNA: TGTGCCAGCAGTCCTTGGCTAGCGGGAGAAATCGAGCAGTACTTC
CDR3: CASSPWLAGEIEQYF

V: TRBV30
D: TRBD1
size: .
J: TRBJ2-7
DNA: TGTGCCTGGAGTCTTACCGGGACAGGGGCATTGTACGAGCAGTACTTC
CDR3: CAWSLTGTGALYEQYF

V: TRBV7-2
D: .
size: .
J: TRBJ2-7
DNA: TGTGCCAGCAGCTTGAGGTCGGGTAACTCCTACGAGCAGTACTTC
CDR3: CASSLRSGNSYEQYF

V: TRBV5-1
D: .
size: .
J: TRBJ2-3
DNA: TGCGCCAGCAGCTTGGGCCGCGCTCCAGATACGCAGTATTTT
CDR3: CASSLGRAPDTQYF

V: TRBV7-2
D: .
size: .
J: TRBJ1-2
DNA: TGTGCCAGCAGCTTTCAGGGGCAGGGTGGCTACACCTTC
CDR3: CASSFQGQGGYTF

V: TRBV30
D: .
size: .
J: TRBJ1-2
DNA: TGTGCCTGGAATTTGGGGCAGCCTACTAACTATGGCTACACCTTC
CDR3: CAWNLGQPTNYGYTF

V: TRBV4-2
D: .
size: few
J: TRBJ2-5
DNA: TGTGCCAGCAGCCAGAGTCTAGGTCAAGAGACCCAGTACTTC
CDR3: CASSQSLGQETQYF

V: TRBV7-9
D: TRBD1
size: .
J: TRBJ1-4
DNA: TGTTCCAGCAGCCCCGGGACAGGAACTAATGAAAAACTGTTTTTT
CDR3: CSSSPGTGTNEKLFF

V: TRBV6-4
D: .
size: few
J: TRBJ2-3
DNA: TGTGCCAGCAGTGACCGGGGAGGGGGAGATACGCAGTATTTT
CDR3: CASSDRGGGDTQYF

V: TRBV5-1
D: TRBD2
size: .
J: TRBJ2-5
DNA: TGCGCCAGCAGCTTGTTCACGGGAGGGAACCAAGAGACCCAGTACTTC
CDR3: CASSLFTGGNQETQYF

V: TRBV2
D: TRBD2
size: few
J: TRBJ2-1
DNA: TGTGCCAGCAGTGGAACGGTAAGCGGGAGGGCCGCGAATGAGCAGTTCTTC
CDR3: CASSGTVSGRAANEQFF

V: TRBV7-9
D: TRBD2
size: .
J: TRBJ2-1
DNA: TGTGCCAGCAGCCCCCGACTAGCGGGAGGGCCGAACAATGAGCAGTTCTTC
CDR3: CASSPRLAGGPNNEQFF

V: TRBV25-1
D: TRBD1
size: .
J: TRBJ1-2
DNA: TGTGCCAGCAGTGGGTGGACAGGGGGGGAATACTATGGCTACACCTTC
CDR3: CASSGWTGGEYYGYTF

V: TRBV5-1
D: .
size: .
J: TRBJ2-1
DNA: TGCGCCAGCAATAGCGGAAACTCCTACAATGAGCAGTTCTTC
CDR3: CASNSGNSYNEQFF

V: TRBV6-5
D: .
size: .
J: TRBJ2-3
DNA: TGTGCCAGCAGTTCTAGGGATACGCAGTATTTT
CDR3: CASSSRDTQYF

V: TRBV18
D: .
size: .
J: TRBJ2-1
DNA: TGTGCCAGCTCACAAACGGTAACAGCCTACAATGAGCAGTTCTTC
CDR3: CASSQTVTAYNEQFF

V: TRBV4-2
D: TRBD2
size: .
J: TRBJ2-1
DNA: TGTGCCAGCAGCCAAGATCTAGCGGGAGGGCCTAATGAGCAGTTCTTC
CDR3: CASSQDLAGGPNEQFF

V: TRBV2
D: TRBD2
size: .
J: TRBJ2-1
DNA: TGTGCCAGCAGTGGTGTAGCGGGAGAGGGGATGAATGAGCAGTTCTTC
CDR3: CASSGVAGEGMNEQFF

V: TRBV27
D: .
size: once
J: TRBJ1-2
DNA: TGTGCCAGCAGTTTGCACAGGGAAGGTCTAGGAGATGGCTACACCTTC
CDR3: CASSLHREGLGDGYTF

V: TRBV19
D: TRBD2
size: .
J: TRBJ2-3
DNA: TGTGCCAGTAGTGGCCTAGCGGGAGCAGTGGGCGATACGCAGTATTTT
CDR3: CASSGLAGAVGDTQYF